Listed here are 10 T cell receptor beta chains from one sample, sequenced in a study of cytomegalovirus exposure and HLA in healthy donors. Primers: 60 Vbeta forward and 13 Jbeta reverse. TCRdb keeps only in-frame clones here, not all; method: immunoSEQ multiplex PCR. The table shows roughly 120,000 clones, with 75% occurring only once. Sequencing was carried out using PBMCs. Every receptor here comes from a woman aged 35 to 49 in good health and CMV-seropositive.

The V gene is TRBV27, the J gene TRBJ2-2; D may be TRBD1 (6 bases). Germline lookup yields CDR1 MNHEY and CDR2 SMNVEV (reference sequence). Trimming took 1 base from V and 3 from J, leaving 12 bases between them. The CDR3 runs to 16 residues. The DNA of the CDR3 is TGTGCCAGCAGTTTATTCGGGACATACGACACCGGGGAGCTGTTTTTT. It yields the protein CASSLFGTYDTGELFF.

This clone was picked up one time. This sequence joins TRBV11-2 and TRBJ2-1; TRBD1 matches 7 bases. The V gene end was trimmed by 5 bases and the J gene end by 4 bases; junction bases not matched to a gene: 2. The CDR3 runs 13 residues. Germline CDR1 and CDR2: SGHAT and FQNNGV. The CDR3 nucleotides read TGTGCCAGCAGCCAGGACAGGTACAATGAGCAGTTCTTC. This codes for CASSQDRYNEQFF.

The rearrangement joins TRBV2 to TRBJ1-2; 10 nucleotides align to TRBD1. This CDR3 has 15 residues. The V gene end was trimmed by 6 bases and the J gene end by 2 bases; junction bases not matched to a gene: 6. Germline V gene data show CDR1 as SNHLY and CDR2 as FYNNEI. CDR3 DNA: TGTGCCAGCAGCAGTCCGGGACAGGGGAACTATGGCTACACCTTC. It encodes CASSSPGQGNYGYTF.

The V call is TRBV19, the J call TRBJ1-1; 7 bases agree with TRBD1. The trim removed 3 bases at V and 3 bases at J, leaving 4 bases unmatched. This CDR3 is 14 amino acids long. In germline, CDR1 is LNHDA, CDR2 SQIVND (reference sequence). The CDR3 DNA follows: TGTGCCAGTAGTATGGCCGACAGGGACACTGAAGCTTTCTTT. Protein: CASSMADRDTEAFF.

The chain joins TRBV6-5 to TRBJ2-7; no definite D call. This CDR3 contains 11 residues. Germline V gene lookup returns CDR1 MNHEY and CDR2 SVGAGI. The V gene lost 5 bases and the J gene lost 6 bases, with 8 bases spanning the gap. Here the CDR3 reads CASSGSGEQYF. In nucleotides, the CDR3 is TGTGCCAGCAGTGGCTCGGGCGAGCAGTACTTC.

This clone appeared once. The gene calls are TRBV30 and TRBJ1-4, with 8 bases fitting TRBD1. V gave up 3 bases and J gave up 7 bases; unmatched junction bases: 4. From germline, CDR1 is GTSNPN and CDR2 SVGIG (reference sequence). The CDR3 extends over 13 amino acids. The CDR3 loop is CAWSRDRGEKLFF. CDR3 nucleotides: TGTGCCTGGAGCCGTGACAGGGGTGAAAAACTGTTTTTT.

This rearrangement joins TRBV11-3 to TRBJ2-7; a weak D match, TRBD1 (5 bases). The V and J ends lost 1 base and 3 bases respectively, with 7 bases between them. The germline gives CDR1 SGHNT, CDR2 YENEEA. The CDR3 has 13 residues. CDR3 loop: CASSLGGRYEQYF. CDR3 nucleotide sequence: TGTGCCAGCAGCTTAGGGGGCCGCTACGAGCAGTACTTC.

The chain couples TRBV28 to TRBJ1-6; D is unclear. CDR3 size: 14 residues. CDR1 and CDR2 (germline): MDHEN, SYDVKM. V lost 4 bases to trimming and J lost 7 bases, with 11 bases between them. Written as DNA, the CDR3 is TGTGCCAGCAGTTCCCCGGCGGGGAATTCACCCCTCCACTTT. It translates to CASSSPAGNSPLHF. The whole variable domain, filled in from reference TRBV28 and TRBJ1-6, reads DVKVTQSSRYLVKRTGEKVFLECVQDMDHENMFWYRQDPGLGLRLIYFSYDVKMKEKGDIPEGYSVSREKKERFSLILESASTNQTSMYLCASSSPAGNSPLHFGNGTRLTVT.

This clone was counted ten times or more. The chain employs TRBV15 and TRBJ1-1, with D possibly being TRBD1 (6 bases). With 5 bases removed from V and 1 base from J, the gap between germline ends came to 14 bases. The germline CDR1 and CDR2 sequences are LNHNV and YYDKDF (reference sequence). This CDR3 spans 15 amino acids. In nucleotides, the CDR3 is TGTGCCACCAGCCGGGACAAGGGCGAGAACACTGAAGCTTTCTTT. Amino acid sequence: CATSRDKGENTEAFF.

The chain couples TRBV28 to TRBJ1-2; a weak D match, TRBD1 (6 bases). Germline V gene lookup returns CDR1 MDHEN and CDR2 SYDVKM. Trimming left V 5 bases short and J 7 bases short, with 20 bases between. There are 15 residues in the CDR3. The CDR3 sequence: CASSITTTGVGGYTF. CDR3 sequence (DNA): TGTGCCAGCAGTATTACGACGACAGGAGTTGGTGGCTACACCTTC.